The 2 T cell receptor beta chains listed next were all sequenced from one sample in a study of T cell changes during pregnancy in multiple sclerosis. Sequenced by immunoSEQ multiplex PCR; TCRdb stores in-frame clones only, minus some. Of some 99,000 clones listed, roughly 92% are singletons. Sequenced here: peripheral blood, sampled after pregnancy. The receptors were sampled from a female donor with multiple sclerosis, enrolled in a pregnancy study.

The V call is TRBV5-1, the J call TRBJ2-5; 7 positions agree with TRBD1. With V trimmed by 4 bases and J by 3 bases, 0 bases remained unmatched. Germline CDR1 and CDR2: SGHRS and YFSETQ. CDR3 size: 12 residues. In DNA form, the CDR3 reads TGCGCCAGCAGCGGGACAGAAGAGACCCAGTACTTC. This translates into CASSGTEETQYF.

CDR3 protein: CASSFHLSGRGTGELFF. In DNA form, the CDR3 reads TGTGCCAGCAGCTTCCACCTTAGCGGGAGAGGAACCGGGGAGCTGTTTTTT. The chain combines TRBV7-6 with TRBJ2-2, with TRBD2 identical over 9 bases. J was trimmed by 5 bases and V by 3 bases; bases with no gene match: 10. CDR1 and CDR2 (germline): SGHVS, FNYEAQ. The CDR3 contains 17 residues.